Listed here is a single T cell receptor (beta chain). Its antigen is as yet unknown. The data stem from a study of T cell responses to AZD1222 COVID-19 vaccine. Study-level points and caveats: Spike-specific TCR breadth and depth both grew after two AZD1222 doses. Across spike, vaccine-associated CD4 TCRs were found, dominant at 160-218 and 743-854.

Sequencing used immunoSEQ multiplex PCR; TCRdb keeps in-frame clones, though not all of them. The data hold around 150,000 clones, with roughly 90% observed a single time. The source was peripheral blood, collected on day 0 of AZD1222 vaccination. The TCR originated in an adult in good health.

The CDR3 nucleotides are TGTGCCAGCAGCCAAGACATGGACTATGGCTACACCTTC. Amino acid sequence: CASSQDMDYGYTF. The chain carries TRBV3-1 (or the pseudogene TRBV3-2) and TRBJ1-2; D is unresolved. The CDR3 runs 13 residues. The V and J ends lost 0 bases and 3 bases respectively, with 5 bases between them. Germline V gene data show CDR1 as LGHDT and CDR2 as YNNKEL (reference sequence).